These T cell receptor beta chains were read from a single sample in a study of blood T cell repertoires in COVID-19. Using immunoSEQ multiplex PCR, the repertoire was profiled, and TCRdb retains in-frame clones only, with some absent. The table shows about 360,000 clones, with around 83% occurring only once. The specimen was peripheral blood. These TCRs come from a man aged 30 to 45 with active or convalescent COVID-19. Both conserved end residues are part of each CDR3. Each record gives: V gene, D gene, clone size, J gene, CDR3 DNA, CDR3 protein. A D gene is named only where the DNA matches it firmly. The size field is filled for only some rows; it gives once, few, many or a size class.

v_gene: TRBV4-2; d_gene: TRBD1; abundance: -; j_gene: TRBJ1-2; CDR3nt: TGTGCCAGCAGCCAAGAAGGCGGACAGGGGTTCTATGGCTACACCTTC; CDR3aa: CASSQEGGQGFYGYTF
v_gene: TRBV4-1; d_gene: TRBD2; abundance: -; j_gene: TRBJ2-7; CDR3nt: TGCGCCAGCAGCCGCGTTCCGGGACTACCAACCTACGAGCAGTACTTC; CDR3aa: CASSRVPGLPTYEQYF
v_gene: TRBV15; d_gene: TRBD1; abundance: -; j_gene: TRBJ2-7; CDR3nt: TGTGCCACCAGCAGAGATCGGACAGGGGGCTACGAGCAGTACTTC; CDR3aa: CATSRDRTGGYEQYF
v_gene: TRBV5-6; d_gene: -; abundance: -; j_gene: TRBJ2-1; CDR3nt: TGTGCCAGCAGCTTGGCAACCAACTATTATGCGAATGAGCAGTTCTTC; CDR3aa: CASSLATNYYANEQFF
v_gene: TRBV7-3; d_gene: TRBD1; abundance: -; j_gene: TRBJ2-7; CDR3nt: TGTGCCAGCAGCTCCCATGGGACAGGGATGGGCGAGCAGTACTTC; CDR3aa: CASSSHGTGMGEQYF
v_gene: TRBV5-4; d_gene: -; abundance: -; j_gene: TRBJ2-1; CDR3nt: TGTGCCAGCAGCTTAGGAGTTGCGGGTCGTAGCACCGGTGAGCAGTTCTTC; CDR3aa: CASSLGVAGRSTGEQFF
v_gene: TRBV7-2; d_gene: -; abundance: few; j_gene: TRBJ1-6; CDR3nt: TGTGCCAGCAGCTTCCCCCAGGGTCTTTCACCCCTCCACTTT; CDR3aa: CASSFPQGLSPLHF
v_gene: TRBV6-5; d_gene: -; abundance: few; j_gene: TRBJ2-2; CDR3nt: TGTGCCAGCAGTTACTCGGCAGGAGGGAACACCGGGGAGCTGTTTTTT; CDR3aa: CASSYSAGGNTGELFF
v_gene: TRBV29-1; d_gene: -; abundance: -; j_gene: TRBJ1-1; CDR3nt: TGCAGCGTTTACAGTCTCGGGGGCACTGAAGCTTTCTTT; CDR3aa: CSVYSLGGTEAFF
v_gene: TRBV4-1; d_gene: TRBD1; abundance: many; j_gene: TRBJ2-7; CDR3nt: TGCGCCAGCAGCCCATTGGACAGGGAGGCCTACGAGCAGTACTTC; CDR3aa: CASSPLDREAYEQYF
v_gene: TRBV7-3; d_gene: -; abundance: -; j_gene: TRBJ1-1; CDR3nt: TGTGCCAGCAGCACCACAGCGAACACTGAAGCTTTCTTT; CDR3aa: CASSTTANTEAFF
v_gene: TRBV28; d_gene: -; abundance: many; j_gene: TRBJ2-7; CDR3nt: TGTGCCAGCAGTTTACTCCAGGGCTCCTACGAGCAGTACTTC; CDR3aa: CASSLLQGSYEQYF
v_gene: TRBV27; d_gene: -; abundance: -; j_gene: TRBJ1-1; CDR3nt: TGTGCCAGCAGTTTTCGGAGGGGGAACACTGAAGCTTTCTTT; CDR3aa: CASSFRRGNTEAFF
v_gene: TRBV5-1; d_gene: TRBD1; abundance: -; j_gene: TRBJ1-1; CDR3nt: TGCGCCAGCATGGACAGGGGGCCCCGGAACACTGAAGCTTTCTTT; CDR3aa: CASMDRGPRNTEAFF
v_gene: TRBV7-2; d_gene: TRBD2; abundance: -; j_gene: TRBJ2-7; CDR3nt: TGTGCCAGCAGCTCCCCAGGGCGGGGGGTTTACGAGCAGTACTTC; CDR3aa: CASSSPGRGVYEQYF
v_gene: TRBV5-1; d_gene: -; abundance: -; j_gene: TRBJ2-4; CDR3nt: TGCGCCAGCAGCTTACAGGGAAACATTCAGTACTTC; CDR3aa: CASSLQGNIQYF
v_gene: TRBV24-1; d_gene: -; abundance: -; j_gene: TRBJ1-2; CDR3nt: TGTGCCACCAAGGGGGATGGCTACACCTTC; CDR3aa: CATKGDGYTF
v_gene: TRBV28; d_gene: -; abundance: -; j_gene: TRBJ1-2; CDR3nt: TGTGCCAGCAGTCCGGCCGACAGCTATGGCTACACCTTC; CDR3aa: CASSPADSYGYTF
v_gene: TRBV11-3; d_gene: -; abundance: -; j_gene: TRBJ1-6; CDR3nt: TGTGCCAGCAGCCTTGGGGAGGGAAATTCACCCCTCCACTTT; CDR3aa: CASSLGEGNSPLHF
v_gene: TRBV7-2; d_gene: TRBD1; abundance: once; j_gene: TRBJ1-6; CDR3nt: TGTGCCAGCAGCCTCCGACAGGGAACTAGTTCACCCCTCCACTTT; CDR3aa: CASSLRQGTSSPLHF
v_gene: TRBV9; d_gene: TRBD1; abundance: -; j_gene: TRBJ1-2; CDR3nt: TGTGCCAGCAGCCCTGGACAGGGAAGCTATGGCTACACCTTC; CDR3aa: CASSPGQGSYGYTF
v_gene: TRBV9; d_gene: TRBD1; abundance: -; j_gene: TRBJ2-7; CDR3nt: TGTGCCAGCAGCCCTAGAAGACAGGGGAGAAGGTACTTC; CDR3aa: CASSPRRQGRRYF
v_gene: TRBV21-1; d_gene: -; abundance: few; j_gene: TRBJ2-2; CDR3nt: TGTGCCAGCAGCAAAGAGCCTAGCGGGGGGCAGAACACCGGGGAGCTGTTTTTT; CDR3aa: CASSKEPSGGQNTGELFF
v_gene: TRBV12-3/TRBV12-4; d_gene: -; abundance: -; j_gene: TRBJ1-1; CDR3nt: TGTGCCAGCAGCCTAACAGGGAAAGCTTTCTTT; CDR3aa: CASSLTGKAFF
v_gene: TRBV5-1; d_gene: TRBD1; abundance: once; j_gene: TRBJ1-2; CDR3nt: TGCGCCAGCAGCCTCGCAGGGGGCCACGGCTATGGCTACACCTTC; CDR3aa: CASSLAGGHGYGYTF
v_gene: TRBV7-9; d_gene: -; abundance: -; j_gene: TRBJ2-6; CDR3nt: TGTGCCAGCAGCTCCCCGACAGGGGAGGGATCTGGGGCCAACGTCCTGACTTTC; CDR3aa: CASSSPTGEGSGANVLTF
v_gene: TRBV12-3/TRBV12-4; d_gene: TRBD2; abundance: -; j_gene: TRBJ2-1; CDR3nt: TGTGCCGCGGCTAGCGGGAGTCCCAATGAGCAGTTCTTC; CDR3aa: CAAASGSPNEQFF
v_gene: TRBV7-2; d_gene: -; abundance: -; j_gene: TRBJ2-1; CDR3nt: TGTGCCAGCAGCAGACAGCACAGCTCCTACAATGAGCAGTTCTTC; CDR3aa: CASSRQHSSYNEQFF
v_gene: TRBV27; d_gene: -; abundance: once; j_gene: TRBJ1-1; CDR3nt: TGTGCCAGCAGTTCTAAGGACAGTTCCTGGGGCACTGAAGCTTTCTTT; CDR3aa: CASSSKDSSWGTEAFF
v_gene: TRBV18; d_gene: -; abundance: -; j_gene: TRBJ2-7; CDR3nt: TGTGCCAGCTCACCCCACCCGGGTTTGGGCGAGCAGTACTTC; CDR3aa: CASSPHPGLGEQYF
v_gene: TRBV11-3; d_gene: -; abundance: once; j_gene: TRBJ2-2; CDR3nt: TGTGCCAGCAGCCTAGAGGGCAGGGCGAACACCGGGGAGCTGTTTTTT; CDR3aa: CASSLEGRANTGELFF
v_gene: TRBV6-5; d_gene: -; abundance: -; j_gene: TRBJ2-3; CDR3nt: TGTGCCAGCATTGGTGGAGACACAGATACGCAGTATTTT; CDR3aa: CASIGGDTDTQYF
v_gene: TRBV4-1; d_gene: -; abundance: -; j_gene: TRBJ2-7; CDR3nt: TGCGCCAGCAGCCTCCCCGGGAAGAAAAACGAGCAGTACTTC; CDR3aa: CASSLPGKKNEQYF
v_gene: TRBV6-5; d_gene: -; abundance: -; j_gene: TRBJ2-7; CDR3nt: TGTGCCCTGGCCGGGGGAGGCTACGAGCAGTACTTC; CDR3aa: CALAGGGYEQYF
v_gene: TRBV20-1; d_gene: TRBD1; abundance: many; j_gene: TRBJ1-2; CDR3nt: TGCAGTGCTAGTGCAGGGGGGAACTATGGCTACACCTTC; CDR3aa: CSASAGGNYGYTF
v_gene: TRBV4-1; d_gene: -; abundance: few; j_gene: TRBJ1-1; CDR3nt: TGCGCCAGCAGCCAACAAGGTCGGAGTCTTGGAGCTTTCTTT; CDR3aa: CASSQQGRSLGAFF